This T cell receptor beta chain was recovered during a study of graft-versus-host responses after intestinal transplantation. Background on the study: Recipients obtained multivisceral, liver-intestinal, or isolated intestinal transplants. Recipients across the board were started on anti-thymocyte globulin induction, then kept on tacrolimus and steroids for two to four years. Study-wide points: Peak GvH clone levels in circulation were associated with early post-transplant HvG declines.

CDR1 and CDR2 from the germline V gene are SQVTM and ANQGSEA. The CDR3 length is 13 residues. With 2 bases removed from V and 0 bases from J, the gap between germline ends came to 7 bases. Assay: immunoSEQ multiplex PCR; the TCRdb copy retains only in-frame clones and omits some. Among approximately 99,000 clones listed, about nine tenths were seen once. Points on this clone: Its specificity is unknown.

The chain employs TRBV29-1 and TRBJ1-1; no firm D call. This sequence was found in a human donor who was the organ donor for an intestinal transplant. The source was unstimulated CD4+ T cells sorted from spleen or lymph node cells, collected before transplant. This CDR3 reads CSVERGMNTEAFF. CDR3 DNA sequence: TGCAGCGTTGAACGAGGGATGAACACTGAAGCTTTCTTT.